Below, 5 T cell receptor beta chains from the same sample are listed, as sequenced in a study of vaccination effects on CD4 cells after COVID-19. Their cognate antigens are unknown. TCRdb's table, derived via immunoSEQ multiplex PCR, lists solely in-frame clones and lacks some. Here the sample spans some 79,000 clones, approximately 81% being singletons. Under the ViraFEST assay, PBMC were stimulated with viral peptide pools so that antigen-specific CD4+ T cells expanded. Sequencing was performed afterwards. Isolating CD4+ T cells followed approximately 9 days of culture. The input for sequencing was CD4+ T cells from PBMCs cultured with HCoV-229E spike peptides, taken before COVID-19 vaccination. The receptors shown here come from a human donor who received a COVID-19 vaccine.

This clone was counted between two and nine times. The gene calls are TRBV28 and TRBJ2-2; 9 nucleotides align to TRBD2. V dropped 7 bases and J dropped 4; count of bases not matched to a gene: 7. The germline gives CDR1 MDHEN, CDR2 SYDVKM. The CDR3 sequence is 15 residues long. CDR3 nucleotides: TGTGCCAGCAAGATAGCGGGGGCCGGCACCGGGGAGCTGTTTTTT. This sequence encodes CASKIAGAGTGELFF.

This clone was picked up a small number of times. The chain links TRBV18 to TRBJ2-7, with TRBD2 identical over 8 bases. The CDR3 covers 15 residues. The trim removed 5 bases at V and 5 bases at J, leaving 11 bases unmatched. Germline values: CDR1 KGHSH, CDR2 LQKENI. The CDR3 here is CASSSNAGGIDEQYV. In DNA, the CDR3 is TGTGCCAGCTCATCCAACGCGGGGGGTATCGACGAGCAGTACGTC.

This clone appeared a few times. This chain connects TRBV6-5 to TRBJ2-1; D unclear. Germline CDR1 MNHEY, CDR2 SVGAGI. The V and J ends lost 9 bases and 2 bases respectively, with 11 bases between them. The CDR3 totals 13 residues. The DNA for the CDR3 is TGTGCCAGTAAGGTGGTTACCTACAATGAGCAGTTCTTC. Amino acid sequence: CASKVVTYNEQFF.

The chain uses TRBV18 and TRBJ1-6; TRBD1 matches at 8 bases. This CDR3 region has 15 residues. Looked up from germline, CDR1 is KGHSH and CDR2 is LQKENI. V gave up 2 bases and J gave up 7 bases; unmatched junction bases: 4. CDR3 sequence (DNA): TGTGCCAGCTCACCAGAGACAGGGGAGAATTCACCCCTCCACTTT. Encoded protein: CASSPETGENSPLHF.

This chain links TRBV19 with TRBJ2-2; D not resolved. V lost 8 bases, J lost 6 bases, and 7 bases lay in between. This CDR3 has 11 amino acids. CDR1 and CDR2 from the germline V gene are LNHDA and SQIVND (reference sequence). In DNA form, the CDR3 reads TGTGCCAGTCATGGTGCCGGGGAGCTGTTTTTT. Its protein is CASHGAGELFF.